The clone carrying this T cell receptor (beta chain) was seen once. CD8+ and CD4+ T cells from blood underwent TCR beta sequencing, which was carried out in a high-throughput format. Multiple sclerosis controls were treatment-naive patients with stable or active relapsing-remitting disease. It was negative isolation that provided the CD8+ and CD4+ T cells, whereas TEMRA cells were enriched by FACS. The source of the sample is a study of CD8 T cells in Susac syndrome. Reverse transcription of about 0.5 to 1 ug RNA was carried out with random hexamers. Multiplex PCR with immunoSEQ amplified the TCR beta CDR3 across 54 Vbeta and 13 Jbeta. MiXCR, applied by TCRdb to the immunoSEQ multiplex PCR reads, yields one record per CDR3 protein. This table holds roughly 130,000 distinct CDR3 sequences, around 94% found once. V gave up 0 bases and J gave up 8 bases, with 13 bases separating them. Germline assignment: CDR1 LGHDT and CDR2 YNNKEL (reference sequence). The CDR3 extends over 14 amino acids.

The material sequenced was CD4+ T cells from PBMCs. This rearrangement joins TRBV3-1 to TRBJ1-2; D gene uncertain. This clonotype originated in a human donor with multiple sclerosis. The CDR3 sequence is CASSQEGAGRGYTF. CDR3 in DNA: TGTGCCAGCAGCCAAGAAGGAGCAGGAAGGGGCTACACCTTC. The entire variable domain, with the rest obtained from reference TRBV3-1 and TRBJ1-2, is as follows: DTAVSQTPKYLVTQMGNDKSIKCEQNLGHDTMYWYKQDSKKFLKIMFSYNNKELIINETVPNRFSPKSPDKAHLNLHINSLELGDSAVYFCASSQEGAGRGYTFGSGTRLTVV.